A single sample gave rise to the 6 T cell receptor beta chains below, sequenced in a study of breast tumors, draining lymph nodes, adjacent tissues. MiXCR, run by TCRdb on the multiplex PCR reads, gives a single entry per CDR3 protein. The profile covers 25,000 or so distinct CDR3 sequences, with 60% to 75% appearing a single time and about 25% taken by the ten largest. Sequenced input: tumor-adjacent breast tissue. The receptor source for this set is a female donor with breast cancer. Some clones in this sample may be carry-over from other donors' samples.

V gene TRBV27 combines with J gene TRBJ2-3, with D uncertain. The germline CDR1 and CDR2 sequences are MNHEY and SMNVEV (reference sequence). V was pared by 2 bases and J by 4 bases, with 7 bases between. The CDR3 consists of 13 residues. Here the CDR3 reads CASSLVQPDTQYF. CDR3 nucleotide sequence: TGTGCCAGCAGTTTAGTCCAGCCAGATACGCAGTATTTT.

V and J are TRBV20-1 and TRBJ2-7, with 10 positions matching TRBD2. Germline trimming cut 7 bases from V and 0 bases from J; bases unmatched to any gene: 6. Germline assignment: CDR1 DFQATT and CDR2 SNEGSKA (reference sequence). This CDR3 is built from 14 residues. This chain's CDR3 is CSVRGLANSYEQYF. CDR3 bases: TGCAGTGTTCGGGGACTAGCGAACTCCTACGAGCAGTACTTC.

The chain has TRBV28 and TRBJ2-7; D is unresolved. The germline V gene has CDR1 MDHEN and CDR2 SYDVKM. The V and J ends lost 6 bases and 2 bases respectively, with 11 bases between them. The CDR3 is 13 amino acids. CDR3 sequence reads: CASRGPLTYEQYF. The CDR3 DNA reads as TGTGCCAGCAGAGGACCGCTGACCTACGAGCAGTACTTC.

This clonotype was recorded a few times. The chain employs TRBV5-6 and TRBJ2-7; 7 bases fit TRBD2. With V trimmed by 2 bases and J by 2 bases, 10 bases remained unmatched. CDR1 and CDR2 from the germline V gene are SGHDT and YYEEEE. The CDR3 totals 16 residues. CDR3 coding DNA: TGTGCCAGCAGCTTCTTCGGGCTAGCGGCAGCCTACGAGCAGTACTTC. It is translated as CASSFFGLAAAYEQYF. The variable domain in full, with the rest retrieved from reference TRBV5-6 and TRBJ2-7, is DAGVTQSPTHLIKTRGQQVTLRCSPKSGHDTVSWYQQALGQGPQFIFQYYEEEERQRGNFPDRFSGHQFPNYSSELNVNALLLGDSALYLCASSFFGLAAAYEQYFGPGTRLTVT.

This chain joins TRBV5-1 and TRBJ2-3; 9 bases are shared with TRBD1. Trimming removed 3 bases from V and 1 base from J; junction bases left unmatched: 3. CDR3 size: 15 residues. Germline V lookup: CDR1 SGHRS, CDR2 YFSETQ. CDR3 region: CASSWTGARTDTQYF. CDR3 nucleotide sequence: TGCGCCAGCAGCTGGACAGGGGCCCGCACAGATACGCAGTATTTT.

The count of this clonotype is one. This rearrangement joins TRBV20-1 to TRBJ2-2, with no clear D. Deletions cut 6 bases from V and 4 bases from J, with 12 bases between. CDR1 DFQATT and CDR2 SNEGSKA come from the germline V gene (reference sequence). CDR3 length equals 13 residues. CDR3 protein: CSANTDATGELFF. The CDR3, as DNA: TGCAGTGCCAACACCGATGCCACCGGGGAGCTGTTTTTT.